These T cell receptor beta chains were read from a single sample in a study of shared T cell receptors in the human thymus. The repertoire was sequenced with immunoSEQ multiplex PCR; TCRdb's copy has only in-frame clones and lacks some. The table includes roughly 500,000 clones, 78% detected once. A further study also used this sample, focusing on human thymus T cells.

The sequenced sample was thymocytes. These receptors originate from a boy under two years old with a congenital heart defect. The CDR3 runs from the conserved cysteine through the conserved F or W. The order of the fields is J gene, clone size, V gene, D gene, CDR3 protein, CDR3 DNA. D genes are given only for firm matches. Not all rows give a size; the values are once, few, many and, for expanded clones, a class.

J gene: TRBJ1-4
clone size: -
V gene: TRBV6-6
D gene: -
CDR3 protein: CASSREATNEKLFF
CDR3 DNA: TGTGCCAGCAGTCGCGAGGCAACTAATGAAAAACTGTTTTTT

J gene: TRBJ2-1
clone size: -
V gene: TRBV5-6
D gene: TRBD2
CDR3 protein: CASSQGWTSGGPAGNEQFF
CDR3 DNA: TGTGCCAGCAGCCAGGGGTGGACTAGCGGGGGCCCCGCGGGGAATGAGCAGTTCTTC

J gene: TRBJ2-7
clone size: -
V gene: TRBV19
D gene: TRBD2
CDR3 protein: CASNAPLAGGPGEQYF
CDR3 DNA: TGTGCCAGTAACGCCCCCCTAGCGGGAGGGCCGGGCGAGCAGTACTTC

J gene: TRBJ1-1
clone size: few
V gene: TRBV5-6
D gene: -
CDR3 protein: CASSLRGFNLLWDTEAFF
CDR3 DNA: TGTGCCAGCAGCTTAAGGGGGTTCAACCTACTGTGGGACACTGAAGCTTTCTTT

J gene: TRBJ2-3
clone size: -
V gene: TRBV28
D gene: TRBD1
CDR3 protein: CASRGTTGGTDTQYF
CDR3 DNA: TGTGCCAGCAGGGGGACGACAGGGGGCACAGATACGCAGTATTTT

J gene: TRBJ1-1
clone size: -
V gene: TRBV5-1
D gene: TRBD1
CDR3 protein: CASSLGTGGTEAFF
CDR3 DNA: TGCGCCAGCAGCTTGGGGACAGGGGGCACTGAAGCTTTCTTT

J gene: TRBJ2-5
clone size: -
V gene: TRBV5-1
D gene: -
CDR3 protein: CASSSKGEKETQYF
CDR3 DNA: TGCGCCAGCAGCTCGAAGGGAGAGAAAGAGACCCAGTACTTC

J gene: TRBJ2-3
clone size: -
V gene: TRBV5-6
D gene: -
CDR3 protein: CASTVGTGGADTQYF
CDR3 DNA: TGTGCCAGCACCGTGGGAACAGGGGGGGCAGATACGCAGTATTTT

J gene: TRBJ1-1
clone size: few
V gene: TRBV4-3
D gene: -
CDR3 protein: CASSQEKDRQLMNTEAFF
CDR3 DNA: TGCGCCAGCAGCCAAGAAAAGGACCGACAGCTAATGAACACTGAAGCTTTCTTT

J gene: TRBJ2-5
clone size: -
V gene: TRBV4-2
D gene: TRBD2
CDR3 protein: CASSQEAREGGETQYF
CDR3 DNA: TGTGCCAGCAGCCAAGAGGCGCGGGAGGGCGGGGAGACCCAGTACTTC

J gene: TRBJ2-7
clone size: -
V gene: TRBV7-3
D gene: -
CDR3 protein: CASSLRGRVYGGYF
CDR3 DNA: TGTGCCAGCAGCTTAAGGGGTAGGGTTTACGGGGGGTACTTC

J gene: TRBJ2-7
clone size: -
V gene: TRBV20-1
D gene: -
CDR3 protein: CSASAAYEQYF
CDR3 DNA: TGCAGTGCTAGCGCGGCCTACGAGCAGTACTTC

J gene: TRBJ2-1
clone size: -
V gene: TRBV6-5
D gene: -
CDR3 protein: CASSHYTNEQFF
CDR3 DNA: TGTGCCAGCAGCCACTATACCAATGAGCAGTTCTTC

J gene: TRBJ1-5
clone size: -
V gene: TRBV19
D gene: TRBD1
CDR3 protein: CATGQGSVNQPQHF
CDR3 DNA: TGTGCCACCGGACAGGGGTCGGTGAATCAGCCCCAGCATTTT

J gene: TRBJ2-4
clone size: -
V gene: TRBV12-5
D gene: TRBD2
CDR3 protein: CASGLSSGVAKNIQYF
CDR3 DNA: TGTGCTAGTGGTCTCTCTAGCGGGGTAGCCAAAAACATTCAGTACTTC

J gene: TRBJ2-5
clone size: -
V gene: TRBV30
D gene: TRBD2
CDR3 protein: CAWGASGRHNLKETQYF
CDR3 DNA: TGTGCCTGGGGGGCGAGCGGGAGGCATAATCTAAAAGAGACCCAGTACTTC

J gene: TRBJ1-2
clone size: -
V gene: TRBV2
D gene: -
CDR3 protein: CASTEGSYGYTF
CDR3 DNA: TGTGCCAGCACGGAGGGGTCCTACGGCTACACCTTC

J gene: TRBJ1-3
clone size: -
V gene: TRBV18
D gene: -
CDR3 protein: CASSPRAGDQGSSGNTIYF
CDR3 DNA: TGTGCCAGCTCACCACGGGCGGGAGATCAGGGGAGCTCTGGAAACACCATATATTTT

J gene: TRBJ2-5
clone size: -
V gene: TRBV29-1
D gene: TRBD2
CDR3 protein: CSATRTSGNQETQYF
CDR3 DNA: TGCAGCGCCACCCGGACTAGCGGGAATCAAGAGACCCAGTACTTC

J gene: TRBJ2-7
clone size: -
V gene: TRBV7-2
D gene: TRBD1
CDR3 protein: CASRPNTDRDRYEQYF
CDR3 DNA: TGTGCCAGCAGACCGAATACTGACAGGGACCGCTACGAGCAGTACTTC

J gene: TRBJ1-1
clone size: -
V gene: TRBV4-3
D gene: -
CDR3 protein: CASSPGGANSEAFF
CDR3 DNA: TGCGCCAGCAGCCCCGGAGGGGCAAATAGTGAAGCTTTCTTT

J gene: TRBJ2-3
clone size: -
V gene: TRBV6-5
D gene: -
CDR3 protein: CASSYGTPIRNTQYF
CDR3 DNA: TGTGCCAGCAGTTACGGGACTCCGATTCGGAATACGCAGTATTTT

J gene: TRBJ2-1
clone size: -
V gene: TRBV19
D gene: -
CDR3 protein: CASSISSSGVPYNEQFF
CDR3 DNA: TGTGCCAGTAGTATCAGTTCCTCGGGAGTCCCCTACAATGAGCAGTTCTTC

J gene: TRBJ2-1
clone size: -
V gene: TRBV29-1
D gene: -
CDR3 protein: CSVEEGGDGYEQFF
CDR3 DNA: TGCAGCGTTGAAGAAGGGGGGGACGGCTATGAGCAGTTCTTC

J gene: TRBJ2-1
clone size: few
V gene: TRBV11-2
D gene: -
CDR3 protein: CASSLFGGRSGLNEQFF
CDR3 DNA: TGTGCCAGCAGCTTATTCGGGGGGCGGAGCGGCCTCAATGAGCAGTTCTTC

J gene: TRBJ2-7
clone size: -
V gene: TRBV7-9
D gene: TRBD1
CDR3 protein: CASSSSGQGTYEQYF
CDR3 DNA: TGTGCCAGCAGCTCCTCAGGACAGGGCACCTACGAGCAGTACTTC

J gene: TRBJ2-1
clone size: -
V gene: TRBV4-1
D gene: TRBD2
CDR3 protein: CASSQDYVPASGRGNEQFF
CDR3 DNA: TGCGCCAGCAGCCAAGATTACGTCCCAGCTAGCGGGAGAGGGAATGAGCAGTTCTTC

J gene: TRBJ2-7
clone size: -
V gene: TRBV30
D gene: -
CDR3 protein: CAWSVPSGGDEQYF
CDR3 DNA: TGTGCCTGGAGTGTACCCAGCGGAGGCGACGAGCAGTACTTC

J gene: TRBJ1-1
clone size: -
V gene: TRBV18
D gene: -
CDR3 protein: CASSPRGRGNTEAFF
CDR3 DNA: TGTGCCAGCTCACCACGGGGCAGGGGGAACACTGAAGCTTTCTTT

J gene: TRBJ2-5
clone size: -
V gene: TRBV14
D gene: TRBD2
CDR3 protein: CASSLWTSGRREQYF
CDR3 DNA: TGTGCCAGCAGCCTTTGGACTAGCGGGAGAAGGGAGCAGTACTTC

J gene: TRBJ2-5
clone size: -
V gene: TRBV27
D gene: TRBD2
CDR3 protein: CASSTREGHQETQYF
CDR3 DNA: TGTGCCAGCAGTACCCGGGAGGGCCACCAAGAGACCCAGTACTTC

J gene: TRBJ1-2
clone size: -
V gene: TRBV5-1
D gene: -
CDR3 protein: CASSLQGSPNYGYTF
CDR3 DNA: TGCGCCAGCAGCTTACAGGGCTCCCCAAACTATGGCTACACCTTC

J gene: TRBJ1-2
clone size: -
V gene: TRBV4-3
D gene: -
CDR3 protein: CASSQDQVGGVGYTF
CDR3 DNA: TGCGCCAGCAGCCAGGATCAAGTTGGGGGCGTAGGCTACACCTTC

J gene: TRBJ2-1
clone size: -
V gene: TRBV9
D gene: TRBD2
CDR3 protein: CASSAGLVYNEQFF
CDR3 DNA: TGTGCCAGCAGCGCCGGACTAGTTTACAATGAGCAGTTCTTC

J gene: TRBJ1-6
clone size: -
V gene: TRBV6-5
D gene: -
CDR3 protein: CASSSSTQIGNSPLHF
CDR3 DNA: TGTGCCAGCAGTTCTAGCACACAGATAGGAAATTCACCCCTCCACTTT

J gene: TRBJ2-7
clone size: -
V gene: TRBV6-1
D gene: -
CDR3 protein: CASSEEGGRIGGEQYF
CDR3 DNA: TGTGCCAGCAGTGAAGAAGGGGGAAGGATCGGAGGTGAGCAGTACTTC

J gene: TRBJ1-1
clone size: -
V gene: TRBV7-3
D gene: -
CDR3 protein: CASSFYGGGHTEAFF
CDR3 DNA: TGTGCCAGCAGCTTTTACGGGGGGGGGCACACTGAAGCTTTCTTT

J gene: TRBJ2-5
clone size: once
V gene: TRBV14
D gene: TRBD1
CDR3 protein: CASSNRGRRSETQYF
CDR3 DNA: TGTGCCAGCAGCAACAGGGGGCGCCGGTCGGAGACCCAGTACTTC

J gene: TRBJ2-5
clone size: -
V gene: TRBV2
D gene: -
CDR3 protein: CASGAGHQETQYF
CDR3 DNA: TGTGCCAGCGGCGCAGGGCACCAAGAGACCCAGTACTTC

J gene: TRBJ1-2
clone size: -
V gene: TRBV18
D gene: -
CDR3 protein: CASSPWEGVEGYTF
CDR3 DNA: TGTGCCAGCTCACCGTGGGAAGGGGTAGAAGGCTACACCTTC

J gene: TRBJ1-3
clone size: -
V gene: TRBV28
D gene: -
CDR3 protein: CASRYTGNTIYF
CDR3 DNA: TGTGCCAGCAGGTATACTGGAAACACCATATATTTT

J gene: TRBJ2-2
clone size: -
V gene: TRBV4-3
D gene: -
CDR3 protein: CASSQAHSTPYTGELFF
CDR3 DNA: TGCGCCAGCAGCCAAGCGCACAGTACACCGTACACCGGGGAGCTGTTTTTT

J gene: TRBJ2-2
clone size: few
V gene: TRBV4-2
D gene: TRBD2
CDR3 protein: CASSQDWGGRNTGELFF
CDR3 DNA: TGTGCCAGCAGCCAAGATTGGGGGGGTCGTAACACCGGGGAGCTGTTTTTT

J gene: TRBJ2-2
clone size: -
V gene: TRBV18
D gene: TRBD1
CDR3 protein: CASSTRGQGSTGELFF
CDR3 DNA: TGTGCCAGCTCAACTCGCGGACAGGGGTCCACCGGGGAGCTGTTTTTT

J gene: TRBJ2-7
clone size: -
V gene: TRBV19
D gene: TRBD1
CDR3 protein: CASRRAGGYEQYF
CDR3 DNA: TGTGCCAGTAGGCGGGCAGGGGGCTACGAGCAGTACTTC

J gene: TRBJ2-7
clone size: -
V gene: TRBV4-2
D gene: -
CDR3 protein: CASSQGGDPPYEQYF
CDR3 DNA: TGTGCCAGCAGCCAAGGGGGGGACCCCCCCTACGAGCAGTACTTC

J gene: TRBJ2-5
clone size: -
V gene: TRBV6-1
D gene: TRBD2
CDR3 protein: CASSSSGRGGETQYF
CDR3 DNA: TGTGCCAGCAGCTCGAGCGGGAGGGGAGGAGAGACCCAGTACTTC

J gene: TRBJ1-2
clone size: -
V gene: TRBV5-4
D gene: -
CDR3 protein: CASSQTGVNYGYTF
CDR3 DNA: TGTGCCAGCAGTCAGACAGGAGTCAACTATGGCTACACCTTC

J gene: TRBJ2-7
clone size: -
V gene: TRBV7-8
D gene: TRBD1
CDR3 protein: CASSLGPGRGQGDGRYEQYF
CDR3 DNA: TGTGCCAGCAGCTTAGGCCCTGGCCGGGGACAGGGGGACGGAAGGTACGAGCAGTACTTC

J gene: TRBJ2-7
clone size: -
V gene: TRBV14
D gene: TRBD1
CDR3 protein: CASSPPKQGTGGEQYF
CDR3 DNA: TGTGCCAGCAGCCCCCCCAAACAGGGGACAGGGGGCGAGCAGTACTTC

J gene: TRBJ2-3
clone size: -
V gene: TRBV6-1
D gene: TRBD2
CDR3 protein: CASSAEPGLAGVVFEDTQYF
CDR3 DNA: TGTGCCAGCAGTGCAGAACCGGGACTAGCGGGAGTGGTGTTTGAAGATACGCAGTATTTT

J gene: TRBJ2-7
clone size: -
V gene: TRBV27
D gene: TRBD2
CDR3 protein: CASSLSASGSYEQYF
CDR3 DNA: TGTGCCAGCAGTTTATCAGCTAGCGGTTCCTACGAGCAGTACTTC

J gene: TRBJ1-5
clone size: -
V gene: TRBV30
D gene: TRBD1
CDR3 protein: CAWSARGVVSNQPQHF
CDR3 DNA: TGTGCCTGGAGTGCCAGGGGGGTGGTTAGCAATCAGCCCCAGCATTTT

J gene: TRBJ2-7
clone size: -
V gene: TRBV28
D gene: -
CDR3 protein: CASSPPLEQYF
CDR3 DNA: TGTGCCAGCAGTCCCCCATTGGAGCAGTACTTC

J gene: TRBJ2-7
clone size: few
V gene: TRBV7-8
D gene: -
CDR3 protein: CASSLASEGLGDWALLRYEQYF
CDR3 DNA: TGTGCCAGCAGCTTAGCCTCGGAGGGGTTAGGCGATTGGGCTCTCCTCCGCTACGAGCAGTACTTC